This T cell receptor (beta chain) was profiled in a study of PD-1 blockade in classical Hodgkin lymphoma. At the level of the study: Administration of nivolumab to patients was at 3 mg/kg intravenously every 2 weeks. Findings of the study overall: For complete responders, baseline diversity was comparable to that of newly diagnosed patients. Newly diagnosed patients had baseline TCR diversity that was reportedly lower than that of healthy donors.

This clone was observed once. Its antigen remains unknown. Every patient experienced relapse after autologous stem cell transplantation, and brentuximab vedotin exposure varied. When best responses were assessed, they were complete response, partial response or progressive disease. Clones were sequenced by immunoSEQ multiplex PCR, and TCRdb holds only the in-frame ones, with some missing. Here the sample spans about 98,000 clones, 80% to 95% being singletons. Specimen: peripheral blood mononuclear cells (PBMCs), collected at baseline. The sequence was obtained from a human donor with classical Hodgkin lymphoma.

CDR3 sequence: CTSSQRTSGEGEQYF. The CDR3 DNA reads as TGCACCAGCAGCCAAAGGACCTCAGGGGAAGGCGAGCAGTACTTC. The V and J genes are TRBV1 and TRBJ2-7; the table's D gene call, TRBD1, was not cross checked with the DNA. TRBV1 is a pseudogene locus. This CDR3 has 15 amino acids.